Below, 32 T cell receptor beta chains from the same sample are listed, as sequenced in a study of cytomegalovirus exposure and HLA in healthy donors. The PCR had 60 Vbeta and 13 Jbeta primers. Some clones are missing from TCRdb's copy, which holds only in-frame ones; the method was immunoSEQ multiplex PCR. The sample records 190,000 or so clones, around 83% being singletons. Sequenced material: PBMCs. The source of these receptors is a man between 50 and 59 years old in good health and CMV-seronegative.

The chain is built from TRBV9 and TRBJ2-1; D not resolved. Germline lookup yields CDR1 SGDLS and CDR2 YYNGEE. This CDR3 comprises 16 residues. V lost 0 bases and J lost 0, with 10 bases in between. CDR3 nucleotide sequence: TGTGCCAGCAGCGTAGAGGTGTCTAGCTCCTACAATGAGCAGTTCTTC. Translating it yields CASSVEVSSSYNEQFF.

Only a few counts were recorded for this clone. The V gene is TRBV2, the J gene TRBJ1-5, with 7 bases fitting TRBD1. The length of the CDR3 is 15 residues. Germline V gene data show CDR1 as SNHLY and CDR2 as FYNNEI. V gave up 4 bases and J gave up 0 bases; unmatched junction bases: 3. The CDR3 coding sequence is TGTGCCAGCAGTGTTACAGGGGATAGCAATCAGCCCCAGCATTTT. This translates into CASSVTGDSNQPQHF. Using reference TRBV2 and TRBJ1-5 for the parts outside the CDR3, the full variable domain is EPEVTQTPSHQVTQMGQEVILRCVPISNHLYFYWYRQILGQKVEFLVSFYNNEISEKSEIFDDQFSVERPDGSNFTLKIRSTKLEDSAMYFCASSVTGDSNQPQHFGDGTRLSIL.

The rearrangement joins TRBV25-1 to TRBJ2-5; 9 bases match TRBD1. Germline CDR1 reads MGHDK; CDR2 reads SYGVNS. This CDR3 is built from 17 residues. J was trimmed by 1 base and V by 5 bases; bases with no gene match: 11. CDR3 nucleotides: TGTGCCAGCAGTAGTGCGTTTGGGGACAGGGTCCAAGAGACCCAGTACTTC. Translated: CASSSAFGDRVQETQYF. The full variable domain, rest sourced from reference TRBV25-1 and TRBJ2-5, is EADIYQTPRYLVIGTGKKITLECSQTMGHDKMYWYQQDPGMELHLIHYSYGVNSTEKGDLSSESTVSRIRTEHFPLTLESARPSHTSQYLCASSSAFGDRVQETQYFGPGTRLLVL.

Of note for this clone: This same CDR3 is encoded by further DNA sequences in the sample. This chain connects TRBV27 to TRBJ1-1; 11 nucleotides line up with TRBD1. Trimming removed 5 bases from V and 2 bases from J; junction bases left unmatched: 4. CDR3 length: 15 residues. Germline values: CDR1 MNHEY, CDR2 SMNVEV (reference sequence). The CDR3, as DNA: TGTGCCAGCAGTCCTAGGACAGGGGGCAACACTGAAGCTTTCTTT. It yields the protein CASSPRTGGNTEAFF.

The CDR3 region has the DNA TGTGCCAGCAGCTCCGACCGGGACAGGGGGCTTATAACCTCTTACGAGCAGTACTTC. Translation gives CASSSDRDRGLITSYEQYF. The chain recombines TRBV5-4 with TRBJ2-7; 12 positions match TRBD1. CDR3 length: 19 amino acids. The trim removed 3 bases at V and 4 bases at J, leaving 17 bases unmatched. Germline loops: CDR1 SGHNT, CDR2 YYREEE (reference sequence).

V gene TRBV14 combines with J gene TRBJ2-7; TRBD1 agrees at 7 bases. V dropped 2 bases and J dropped 2; count of bases not matched to a gene: 12. Per germline, CDR1 SGHDN and CDR2 FVKESK. The CDR3 is 17 residues long. CDR3 loop: CASSQYDLQGLTYEQYF. The CDR3 region has the DNA TGTGCCAGCAGCCAATACGACCTACAGGGGTTGACCTACGAGCAGTACTTC.

V is TRBV7-2 and J is TRBJ2-7, with a possible D match to TRBD1 (5 bases). Trimming removed 0 bases at V and 3 bases at J, with 18 bases between. Germline-derived CDR1 and CDR2 are SGHTA and FQGNSA. The CDR3 runs to 17 residues. CDR3 DNA: TGTGCCAGCAGCTTAGCTGTGGCGGCGGCAACAGGCTACGAGCAGTACTTC. This encodes CASSLAVAAATGYEQYF.

In nucleotides, the CDR3 is TGCGCCAGCAGCCTGACAGACAGCTCCTACAATGAGCAGTTCTTC. It specifies CASSLTDSSYNEQFF. The chain is built from TRBV4-3 and TRBJ2-1, with a tentative D call TRBD1 (5 bases). V was clipped by 4 bases and J by 0 bases, with 10 bases between them. The CDR3 consists of 15 residues. Germline lookup yields CDR1 LGHNA and CDR2 YSLEER.

The chain joins TRBV7-8 to TRBJ1-3; no definite D call. The CDR3 totals 18 residues. Germline V CDR1 and CDR2: SGHVS, FQNEAQ. Trimming left V 2 bases short and J 0 bases short, with 17 bases between. CDR3: CASSLNREGQSSGNTIYF. The CDR3 bases are TGTGCCAGCAGCTTAAATCGGGAGGGCCAGAGCTCTGGAAACACCATATATTTT.

The chain employs TRBV5-1 and TRBJ2-2, with TRBD2 matching 7 bases. Germline assignment: CDR1 SGHRS and CDR2 YFSETQ. Trimming at V came to 4 bases and at J to 1 base, leaving 7 bases not matched to a gene. CDR3 length: 16 residues. The CDR3 DNA follows: TGCGCCAGCAGCCTCCATAGCGGGTTGAACACCGGGGAGCTGTTTTTT. Translating it yields CASSLHSGLNTGELFF. Full variable domain (missing parts from reference TRBV5-1 and TRBJ2-2): KAGVTQTPRYLIKTRGQQVTLSCSPISGHRSVSWYQQTPGQGLQFLFEYFSETQRNKGNFPGRFSGRQFSNSRSEMNVSTLELGDSALYLCASSLHSGLNTGELFFGEGSRLTVL.

The chain links TRBV7-9 to TRBJ1-4, with D tentatively TRBD1 (5 bases). CDR1 and CDR2 from the germline V gene are SEHNR and FQNEAQ (reference sequence). Trimming removed 0 bases at V and 7 bases at J, with 15 bases between. The CDR3 covers 16 residues. The CDR3, as DNA: TGTGCCAGCAGCTTAGCGCACAGGTATTCGGGTGAAAAACTGTTTTTT. Protein sequence: CASSLAHRYSGEKLFF.

The gene calls are TRBV9 and TRBJ2-1; the D gene is possibly TRBD2 (7 bases). Between the trimmed V and J ends, which lost 6 bases and 5 bases, there was a span of 21 bases. This CDR3 is built from 16 residues. Germline CDR1 reads SGDLS; CDR2 reads YYNGEE. The chain's CDR3 is CASNTHPKGGDNEQFF. CDR3 nucleotide sequence: TGTGCCAGCAACACTCACCCAAAGGGGGGGGACAATGAGCAGTTCTTC. Drawing the rest from reference TRBV9 and TRBJ2-1, the complete variable domain is DSGVTQTPKHLITATGQRVTLRCSPRSGDLSVYWYQQSLDQGLQFLIQYYNGEERAKGNILERFSAQQFPDLHSELNLSSLELGDSALYFCASNTHPKGGDNEQFFGPGTRLTVL.

This chain uses TRBV18 with TRBJ2-1; 9 nucleotides match TRBD2. From germline, CDR1 is KGHSH and CDR2 LQKENI. V was clipped by 3 bases and J by 10 bases; unmatched bases: 7. This CDR3 has 14 residues. CDR3 in amino acids: CASSPVSGREEQFF. CDR3 coding DNA: TGTGCCAGCTCACCGGTTAGCGGGAGAGAGGAGCAGTTCTTC. Variable domain in full (rest from reference TRBV18 and TRBJ2-1): NAGVMQNPRHLVRRRGQEARLRCSPMKGHSHVYWYRQLPEEGLKFMVYLQKENIIDESGMPKERFSAEFPKEGPSILRIQQVVRGDSAAYFCASSPVSGREEQFFGPGTRLTVL.

This CDR3 reads CASSTDRGRNQPQHF. In DNA form, the CDR3 reads TGTGCCAGCAGCACGGACAGGGGGCGCAATCAGCCCCAGCATTTT. The rearrangement joins TRBV6-1 to TRBJ1-5; 11 nucleotides agree with TRBD1. CDR3 length: 15 residues. Germline CDR1 reads MNHNS; CDR2 reads SASEGT. The trim removed 6 bases at V and 2 bases at J, leaving 3 bases unmatched.

The rearrangement joins TRBV2 to TRBJ2-5; 7 positions agree with TRBD1. The tail of the sequence fits TRBJ2-7 better, so the J call may be wrong. The CDR3 covers 11 residues. Germline V gene sequence: CDR1 SNHLY, CDR2 FYNNEI. CDR3 residues: CASSDRAEQYF. The CDR3 DNA follows: TGTGCCAGCAGCGACAGGGCCGAGCAGTACTTC.

CDR3 sequence: CASSAGQGSDEQFF. CDR3 nucleotides: TGCGCCAGCAGCGCCGGACAGGGCTCGGATGAGCAGTTCTTC. The chain carries TRBV5-1 and TRBJ2-1; 8 nucleotides agree with TRBD1. The J segment lost 8 bases and the V segment lost 4 bases, leaving 8 bases of the junction unmatched. Germline V gene sequence: CDR1 SGHRS, CDR2 YFSETQ. The CDR3 totals 14 residues.

This clone was counted a single time. The chain employs TRBV7-2 and TRBJ1-4; 7 bases line up with TRBD1. Germline assignment: CDR1 SGHTA and CDR2 FQGNSA. With 1 base clipped from V and 4 bases from J, the junction kept 3 bases outside the gene matches. This CDR3 comprises 15 residues. CDR3 sequence (DNA): TGTGCCAGCAGCTTAGTACAGGGGAGTAATGAAAAACTGTTTTTT. It translates to CASSLVQGSNEKLFF.

The chain employs TRBV19 and TRBJ2-4; the D gene is possibly TRBD2 (5 bases). The CDR3 contains 23 residues. CDR1 is LNHDA, CDR2 SQIVND, per germline (reference sequence). The V gene lost 1 base and the J gene lost 0 bases, with 31 bases spanning the gap. The CDR3 is CASSIGLGVGNPTHRIAKNIQYF. The CDR3 region has the DNA TGTGCCAGTAGTATAGGTTTAGGTGTCGGGAATCCAACGCATCGGATAGCCAAAAACATTCAGTACTTC.

The chain couples TRBV4-2 to TRBJ2-6; a weak D match, TRBD1 (7 bases). The CDR3 extends over 20 amino acids. Germline lookup yields CDR1 LGHNA and CDR2 YNFKEQ. The V gene lost 1 base and the J gene lost 0 bases, with 19 bases spanning the gap. The CDR3 reads CASSQGATGAGSSGANVLTF. The CDR3 nucleotides are TGTGCCAGCAGCCAAGGTGCTACAGGGGCGGGGTCCTCTGGGGCCAACGTCCTGACTTTC.

The genes are TRBV7-3 and TRBJ2-2; D ambiguous. Trimming shortened V by 5 bases and J by 4 bases, and 5 bases separated the two germline ends. This CDR3 spans 12 amino acids. The germline gives CDR1 SGHTA, CDR2 FQGTGA. CDR3 nucleotides: TGTGCCAGCAGCCCCTCCACCGGGGAGCTGTTTTTT. Translation gives CASSPSTGELFF.

As regards this clone: One end of the junction varies from germline; a read error may be responsible. The rearrangement uses TRBV5-1 and TRBJ2-1; 11 nucleotides agree with TRBD2. The CDR3 covers 13 residues. Germline V gene lookup returns CDR1 SGHRS and CDR2 YFSETQ. As DNA, the CDR3 is TGCGCCAGCAGCTTGGATCTAGCGGGGGGCCCGATCTTC. Translation: CASSLDLAGGPIF.

The chain employs TRBV27 and TRBJ2-2; TRBD2 might be the D (5 bases). V lost 5 bases, J lost 1 base, and 17 bases lay in between. Per the germline V gene, CDR1 is MNHEY and CDR2 is SMNVEV (reference sequence). This CDR3 has 17 residues. CDR3 region: CASSIRSRAVNTGELFF. For the CDR3, the DNA is TGTGCCAGCAGTATCCGGTCGCGAGCGGTGAACACCGGGGAGCTGTTTTTT.

The chain uses TRBV5-1 and TRBJ1-1; D unclear. V lost 0 bases, J lost 8 bases, and 11 bases lay in between. The germline gives CDR1 SGHRS, CDR2 YFSETQ. The CDR3 totals 13 residues. CDR3 in DNA: TGCGCCAGCAGCTTGGGACAACTTGGAGAAGCTTTCTTT. Protein: CASSLGQLGEAFF.

The gene calls are TRBV7-3 and TRBJ2-1; no clear D gene. V lost 3 bases and J lost 1, with 7 bases in between. Germline values: CDR1 SGHTA, CDR2 FQGTGA. The length of the CDR3 is 14 residues. The CDR3 is CASSLSNSYNEQFF. The DNA for the CDR3 is TGTGCCAGCAGCTTGAGCAATTCCTACAATGAGCAGTTCTTC.

This clone was detected only a few times. The chain combines TRBV19 with TRBJ1-4, with 8 bases fitting TRBD1. CDR1 is LNHDA, CDR2 SQIVND, per germline (reference sequence). This CDR3 is built from 15 residues. With 6 bases clipped from V and 8 bases from J, the junction kept 11 bases outside the gene matches. The CDR3, as DNA: TGTGCCAGTAGGAGGAGACAGGGGACGACGGAAAAACTGTTTTTT. Its protein product is CASRRRQGTTEKLFF. Based on the CDR3 plus reference TRBV19 and TRBJ1-4, the full variable domain is DGGITQSPKYLFRKEGQNVTLSCEQNLNHDAMYWYRQDPGQGLRLIYYSQIVNDFQKGDIAEGYSVSREKKESFPLTVTSAQKNPTAFYLCASRRRQGTTEKLFFGSGTQLSVL.

Of note for this clone: Its ends do not fully match the called genes, so a read error is possible. The chain recombines TRBV7-7 with TRBJ2-2; TRBD2 aligns across 11 bases. The CDR3 consists of 19 residues. CDR1 is SSHAT, CDR2 FNYEAQ, per germline (reference sequence). The CDR3 region is CASSLTPNLAGGWTGELFF. The CDR3 bases are TGTGCTAGCAGCTTAACCCCTAATCTAGCGGGAGGTTGGACCGGGGAGCTGTTTTTT. The entire variable domain, with the rest obtained from reference TRBV7-7 and TRBJ2-2, is as follows: GAGVSQSPRYKVTKRGQDVTLRCDPISSHATLYWYQQALGQGPEFLTYFNYEAQPDKSGLPSDRFSAERPEGSISTLTIQRTEQRDSAMYRCASSLTPNLAGGWTGELFFGEGSRLTVL.

This chain links TRBV19 with TRBJ2-5, with TRBD2 matching over 10 bases. The CDR3 consists of 18 residues. The germline CDR1 and CDR2 sequences are LNHDA and SQIVND (reference sequence). With V trimmed by 1 base and J by 2 bases, 10 bases remained unmatched. CDR3 in DNA: TGTGCCAGTAGTATAGGAAAAGGTAGCGGGAGGCCACAAGAGACCCAGTACTTC. Protein sequence: CASSIGKGSGRPQETQYF.

V is TRBV9 and J is TRBJ2-1; 15 bases align to TRBD2. The ends lost 4 bases at V and 10 bases at J; junction bases unmatched: 9. Germline V gene lookup returns CDR1 SGDLS and CDR2 YYNGEE. The length of the CDR3 is 16 residues. For the CDR3, the DNA is TGTGCCAGCAGCCCACGGACTAGCGGGAGGGCCTACGAGCAGTTCTTC. Translating it yields CASSPRTSGRAYEQFF.

The gene calls are TRBV9 and TRBJ2-5, with D hard to call. V lost 0 bases, J lost 4 bases, and 7 bases lay in between. Germline assignment: CDR1 SGDLS and CDR2 YYNGEE. The CDR3 contains 13 residues. CDR3 bases: TGTGCCAGCAGCGTAGGTAGTGGAGAGACCCAGTACTTC. It yields the protein CASSVGSGETQYF.

The V call is TRBV5-8, the J call TRBJ1-1, with a possible D match to TRBD1 (5 bases). The V end lost 2 bases, the J end lost 1 base, and 18 bases lay between the germline ends. The CDR3 is 17 residues long. CDR1 and CDR2 (germline): SGHTS, YDEGEE. This CDR3 is CASSLSFRQGWNTEAFF. The CDR3 bases are TGTGCCAGCAGCTTAAGTTTTAGGCAGGGATGGAACACTGAAGCTTTCTTT.

This chain links TRBV19 with TRBJ2-1, with no clear D. This CDR3 spans 11 amino acids. CDR1 and CDR2 from the germline V gene are LNHDA and SQIVND (reference sequence). Trimming removed 10 bases from V and 10 bases from J, with 14 bases in between. CDR3 nucleotide sequence: TGTGCCACCTCGATGAGGTTGGAGCAGTTCTTC. Residues: CATSMRLEQFF.

This chain uses TRBV7-8 with TRBJ1-2; no definite D call. This CDR3 region has 15 residues. With 4 bases removed from V and 7 bases from J, the gap between germline ends came to 19 bases. Per germline, CDR1 SGHVS and CDR2 FQNEAQ. The chain's CDR3 is CASSSEYGKRGGYTF. The CDR3 DNA reads TGTGCCAGCAGCTCGGAGTACGGGAAACGTGGTGGCTACACCTTC.